The present T cell receptor (beta chain) was sequenced within a study of liver allograft versus peripheral blood T cells. Background on the study: Blood and transplanted-liver T cell receptor repertoires from recipients were compared.

Points on this clonotype: The antigen is undetermined. One base away lies a much larger clone, so this may be a sequencing read error.

Germline V gene data show CDR1 as MNHNS and CDR2 as SASEGT. This CDR3 is built from 13 residues. Study results and caveats: Peripheral blood reportedly held T cell receptor repertoires that differed from those inside liver allografts.

TCRdb re-analysed the reads in MiXCR, keeping a single row per CDR3 protein. The table lists fewer than 9,500 distinct CDR3 sequences, approximately 16% of them singletons. The V gene is TRBV6-1, the J gene TRBJ1-2; no clear D gene. The receptor's source is a human patient who had a liver transplant. Some T cells here may be from the graft donor. CDR3 DNA sequence: TGTGTCAGCAGCCTCGACGGCCTCTATGGCTACACCTTC. It specifies CVSSLDGLYGYTF.